The subject of this entry is one T cell receptor (beta chain). MiXCR was run by TCRdb on the 5' RACE reads, yielding one entry per CDR3 protein. The profile covers hundreds of thousands of distinct CDR3 sequences, with around 20% appearing a single time and roughly a sixth taken by the ten largest. The record originates from a study of T cells after yellow fever vaccination. For the study at large: Low-cell-number fractions underwent preparation using SMART-Seq v4 Ultra Low Input.

There are 15 residues in the CDR3. The ends were cut back, 4 bases at V and 1 base at J, with 10 bases in the middle. Germline V gene sequence: CDR1 LNHDA, CDR2 SQIVND (reference sequence). The V gene is TRBV19, the J gene TRBJ2-2, with no clear D. The receptor comes from a man in his late teens or twenties who received the YFV17D yellow fever vaccine. The sequencing here drew on PBMCs, taken before the yellow fever booster vaccination. CDR3 in DNA: TGTGCCAGTAGTAATCCGGCCGTGAACACCGGGGAGCTGTTTTTT. This translates into CASSNPAVNTGELFF. The whole variable domain, filled in from reference TRBV19 and TRBJ2-2, reads DGGITQSPKYLFRKEGQNVTLSCEQNLNHDAMYWYRQDPGQGLRLIYYSQIVNDFQKGDIAEGYSVSREKKESFPLTVTSAQKNPTAFYLCASSNPAVNTGELFFGEGSRLTVL.